This T cell receptor beta chain was found in a study of control samples from healthy donors and cancer patients. The assay was immunoSEQ multiplex PCR, and TCRdb's table has in-frame clones only and misses some. The sample gives about 130,000 clones, approximately 92% of which show up once; 0.55% to 0.65% is in the top ten. The TCR comes from a man of 80 years or more with head and neck cancer. The sequenced material came from PBMCs.

CDR3 DNA sequence: TGTGCCAGCAGCGTAGCGGGGGCCGGGGCAGATACGCAGTATTTT. Its protein product is CASSVAGAGADTQYF. The J gene is TRBJ2-3, the V gene TRBV9; possibly TRBD1 or TRBD2 for D (6 bases each). V lost 0 bases, J lost 4 bases, and 12 bases lay in between. CDR3 length: 15 amino acids. Germline V CDR1 and CDR2: SGDLS, YYNGEE.